These T cell receptor beta chains were read from a single sample in a study of T cell repertoires in cytomegalovirus infection. These receptors have no known antigen. TCRdb passed the reads through MiXCR, listing each CDR3 protein once. The table includes about 340,000 distinct CDR3 sequences, about 27% detected once. Sequenced here: cultured PBMCs, sampled from culture after CMV antigen stimulation. The receptors stem from a human donor in good health (CMV status not recorded). Some clones in this sample may be carry-over from other donors' samples. The conserved cysteine and the conserved F or W are not part of the CDR3 here. Each record gives: CDR3 length, J gene, V gene, D gene, CDR3 protein. D genes are given only for firm matches.

12 TRBJ2-5 TRBV19 . ASSMDRGQETQY
12 TRBJ1-1 TRBV11-2 TRBD1 ASSRTGDRNEAF
13 TRBJ2-2 TRBV7-6 TRBD1 ASSTTGGVTGELF
15 TRBJ2-3 TRBV27 TRBD2 ASRNNLAGGKSDTQY
13 TRBJ2-1 TRBV12-3/TRBV12-4 TRBD2 ASRMTSGVYNEQF
14 TRBJ2-5 TRBV18 TRBD2 ASSPPSGGPQETQY
15 TRBJ2-7 TRBV28 TRBD2 ASSLLGLAGIGGEQY
14 TRBJ2-7 TRBV6-1 TRBD1 ASSEALTGVTYEQY
13 TRBJ1-1 TRBV4-1 . ASSQDGREDTEAF
13 TRBJ2-5 TRBV3-1 . ASSQAAPGVETQY
10 TRBJ2-7 TRBV6-2/TRBV6-3 . ASSYHHLEQY
12 TRBJ1-6 TRBV6-1 . ASSPGSYNSPLH
12 TRBJ1-6 TRBV6-1 . ASSRDWKYSPLH
11 TRBJ1-3 TRBV2 TRBD1 ATRQGTGNTIY
13 TRBJ2-3 TRBV19 . ASSYSVSRTDTQY
13 TRBJ2-3 TRBV4-3 TRBD2 ASSPRRGGTDTQY
12 TRBJ2-7 TRBV24-1 . ATSDPSGTPEQY